This TCR beta chain was identified during a study of T cells in Graves' hyperthyroidism and ophthalmopathy (dated by TCRdb to 2018 to 2020). For context, the study as a whole: Peripheral blood was collected at initial diagnosis, before any treatment. In addition, the study compared T-cell repertoires in thyroid tissue and in blood from several Graves' hyperthyroidism patients. Whether ophthalmopathy could be predicted prospectively was tested in an independent validation cohort made up of about 20 hyperthyroidism patients plus 17 patients who later progressed to ophthalmopathy. The 80 to 100 discovery patients were randomly divided into training and test sets at a 7:3 ratio. A discovery cohort of about a hundred patients, approximately 45 with Graves' ophthalmopathy and under 60 with stable Graves' hyperthyroidism, was used to find distinguishing TCR V-J signatures. Once sampling was done, hyperthyroidism patients were given methimazole at a starting dose of 30 mg daily, whereas ophthalmopathy patients were given high-dose intravenous methylprednisolone. The paper reports TCR Vbeta CDR3 sequencing of approximately 140 peripheral blood samples: 43 ophthalmopathy, approximately 74 hyperthyroidism and approximately 17 progressor patients. Results the study describes overall, beyond this receptor: Sample size was not statistically predetermined, and investigators were not blinded to group allocation. During validation, the model predicted progression to ophthalmopathy a median of around 6 months ahead of onset, with almost 71% sensitivity and 72% to 85% specificity. A 13 V-J signature model separated ophthalmopathy from stable hyperthyroidism, with nearly 90% sensitivity and roughly 82% specificity in cross-validation and 80%/75% in testing. Most expanded thyroid clonotypes (frequency above 0.001) were also detected in blood, suggesting blood repertoires may reflect thyroid immune responses.

The TCR beta CDR3 regions were amplified from RNA transcripts. A first-round RT-PCR of the TCR CDR3 used the HTBI primer set with the Qiagen OneStep RT-PCR kit. Libraries were constructed in a second round of multiplex PCR, after which size selection and purification were carried out. Libraries were sequenced paired-end with 100 bp reads on an Illumina HiSeq2000. In the source study's methods: SOAPnuke was used to process the raw data, with reads discarded if the reads contained adapters or uncalled bases, had a mean Phred below 15, or lacked an exact constant-primer or identifier match. High-quality paired reads were merged with COPE v1.2.5, and unique nucleotide sequences were defined as clonotypes. Clonotypes were aligned to IMGT TRBV, TRBD and TRBJ reference segments using MiTCR v1.1. Analysis was restricted to V-J combinations with a frequency above 0.0001, which covered roughly 99% of repertoires. The TCS score was defined as F50 (clonal expansion) divided by E x V (chaos), with BLOSUM62-based TCRdist calculated between CDR3 peptides within each V-J. Welch's t-statistics and random forest reduced roughly 530 V-J features to fewer than 15, which were used in a naive Bayes classifier (R e1071). TCRdb reprocessed the public reads (quality trimming at Q25 with fastp, clone calling with MiXCR) and kept in-frame beta chains. Every entry covers one CDR3 protein and lists the most common genes and DNA from its rows. The V and J calls come from TCRdb's annotation, not from the publication. Counted in this sample were approximately 630,000 distinct CDR3 sequences; 15% to 20% of them appeared once. The biggest ten clones account for 3.8% of the sample.

On this clonotype itself: The antigen this receptor binds is unknown. The input lacks base qualities; no much larger clone sits a single base away.

The CDR3 numbers 11 residues from cysteine through phenylalanine. Only the CDR3 region is kept as DNA, spanning 33 bases read in frame from base 1. CDR1 and CDR2 were assigned from the germline V gene as SQVTM and ANQGSEA. V was cut back by 8 bases and J by 5 bases, leaving a gap of 12 bases between them. Graves' hyperthyroidism was defined as stable when no progression to ophthalmopathy occurred over 18 months of follow-up. Hyperthyroidism patients were newly diagnosed, had a disease duration of under 2 months, and were aged 18 to 65 years. The study excluded patients with uncontrolled infections, other autoimmune diseases, pregnancy or lactation. Diagnoses relied on clinical symptoms, serum thyroxine and TRAb, thyroid ultrasound and orbital computed tomography. PBMCs were separated from under 11 ml of fresh peripheral blood using Ficoll-Paque density gradient centrifugation. Trizol reagent was used to extract total RNA, and RNA quality was then checked on an Agilent 2100 Bioanalyzer.

Source material: blood. This receptor was taken from a woman aged 25 to 39 with Graves' hyperthyroidism. The chain couples TRBV29-1 to TRBJ1-1; the D gene is perhaps TRBD1, from 5 matching bases. The nucleotide sequence reads TGCAGCTTTGTGCAGGGAACTGAAGCTTTCTTT. It is translated as CSFVQGTEAFF.